This T cell receptor (beta chain) was profiled in a study of beta chain features in type 1 diabetes. Study results and caveats: When cDNA is sequenced, cells with high TCR expression could be over-represented.

The CDR3 runs 13 residues. Germline V CDR1 and CDR2: KGHSH, LQKENI. The ends were cut back, 1 base at V and 5 bases at J, with 8 bases in the middle. Comment on this clone: Its antigen is unidentified.

The whole isolated RNA underwent reverse transcription, so sequencing captured expressed TCRB transcripts. The protocol was immunoSEQ multiplex PCR, while the TCRdb copy is restricted to in-frame clones and leaves out a portion. Here the sample spans just over 600,000 clones, 15% to 19% being singletons. J is TRBJ1-2 and V is TRBV18; tentatively, D is TRBD1 (6 bases). Source material: naive CD4+ T cells from blood. The TCR was taken from a man younger than 35 in good health. CDR3 coding DNA: TGTGCCAGCTCACCACTTCAGGGGTATGGCTACACCTTC. This gives the protein CASSPLQGYGYTF. The full variable domain, with the rest looked up from reference TRBV18 and TRBJ1-2, is NAGVMQNPRHLVRRRGQEARLRCSPMKGHSHVYWYRQLPEEGLKFMVYLQKENIIDESGMPKERFSAEFPKEGPSILRIQQVVRGDSAAYFCASSPLQGYGYTFGSGTRLTVV.